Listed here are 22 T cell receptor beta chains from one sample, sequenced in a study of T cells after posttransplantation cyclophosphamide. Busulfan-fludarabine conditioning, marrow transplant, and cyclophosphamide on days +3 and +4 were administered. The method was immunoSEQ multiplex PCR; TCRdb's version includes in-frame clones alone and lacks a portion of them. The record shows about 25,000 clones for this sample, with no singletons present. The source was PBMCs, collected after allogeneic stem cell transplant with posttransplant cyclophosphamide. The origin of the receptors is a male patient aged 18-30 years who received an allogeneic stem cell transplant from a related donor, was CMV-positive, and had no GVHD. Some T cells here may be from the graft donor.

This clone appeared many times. CDR3 sequence: CASSPEELSNEKLFF. CDR3 nucleotide sequence: TGCGCCAGCAGCCCGGAGGAACTCTCTAATGAAAAACTGTTTTTT. The chain is built from TRBV5-1 and TRBJ1-4; D unclear. The V gene lost 4 bases and the J gene lost 3 bases, with 13 bases spanning the gap. This CDR3 region has 15 residues. Germline V lookup: CDR1 SGHRS, CDR2 YFSETQ.

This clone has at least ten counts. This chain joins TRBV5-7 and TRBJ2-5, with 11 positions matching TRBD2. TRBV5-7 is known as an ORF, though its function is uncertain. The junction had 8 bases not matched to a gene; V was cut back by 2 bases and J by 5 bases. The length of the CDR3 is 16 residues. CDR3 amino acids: CASSFPSGGKCETQYF. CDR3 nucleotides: TGTGCCAGCAGCTTCCCTAGCGGGGGGAAATGTGAGACCCAGTACTTC.

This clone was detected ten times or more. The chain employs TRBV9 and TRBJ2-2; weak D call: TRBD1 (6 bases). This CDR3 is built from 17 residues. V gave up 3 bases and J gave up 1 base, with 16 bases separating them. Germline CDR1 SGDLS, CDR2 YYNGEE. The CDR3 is CASSDPRGRMNTGELFF. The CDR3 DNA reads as TGTGCCAGCAGCGACCCCAGGGGCCGGATGAACACCGGGGAGCTGTTTTTT.

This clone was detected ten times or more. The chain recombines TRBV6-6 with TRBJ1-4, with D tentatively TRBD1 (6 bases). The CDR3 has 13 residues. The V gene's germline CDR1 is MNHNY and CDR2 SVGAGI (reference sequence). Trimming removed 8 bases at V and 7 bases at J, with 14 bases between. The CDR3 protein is CASRGGQGEKLFF. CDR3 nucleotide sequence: TGTGCCAGCCGGGGGGGGCAAGGTGAAAAACTGTTTTTT.

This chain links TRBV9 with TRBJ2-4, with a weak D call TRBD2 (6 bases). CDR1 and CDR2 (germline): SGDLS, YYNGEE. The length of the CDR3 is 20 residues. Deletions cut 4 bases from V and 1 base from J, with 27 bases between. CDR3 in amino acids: CASSPEGLALIGSAKNIQYF. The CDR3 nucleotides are TGTGCCAGCAGCCCCGAGGGGCTAGCGTTAATCGGTTCGGCCAAAAACATTCAGTACTTC.

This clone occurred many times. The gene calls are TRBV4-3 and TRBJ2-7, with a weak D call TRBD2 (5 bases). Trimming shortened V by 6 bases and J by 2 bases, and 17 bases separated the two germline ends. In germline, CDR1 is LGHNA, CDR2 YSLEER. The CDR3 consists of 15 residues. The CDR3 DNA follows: TGCGCCAGCAGGGAGGAAAACCTTCCGGCCTACGAGCAGTACTTC. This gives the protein CASREENLPAYEQYF.

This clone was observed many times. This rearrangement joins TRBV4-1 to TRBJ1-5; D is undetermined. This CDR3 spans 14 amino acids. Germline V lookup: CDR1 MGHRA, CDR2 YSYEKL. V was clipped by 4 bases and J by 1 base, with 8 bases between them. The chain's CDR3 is CASSRDPSNQPQHF. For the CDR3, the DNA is TGCGCCAGCAGCCGAGACCCAAGCAATCAGCCCCAGCATTTT.

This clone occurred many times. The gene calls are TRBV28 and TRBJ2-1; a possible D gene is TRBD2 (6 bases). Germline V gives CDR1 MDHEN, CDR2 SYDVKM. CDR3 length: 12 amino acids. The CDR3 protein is CTSRDFYNEQFF. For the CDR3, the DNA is TGTACCTCGCGGGACTTCTACAATGAGCAGTTCTTC.

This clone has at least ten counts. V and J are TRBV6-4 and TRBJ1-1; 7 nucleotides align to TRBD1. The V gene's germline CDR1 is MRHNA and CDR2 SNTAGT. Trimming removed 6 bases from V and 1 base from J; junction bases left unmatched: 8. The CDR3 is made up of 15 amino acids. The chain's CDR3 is CASRNRTGPNTEAFF. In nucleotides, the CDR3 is TGTGCCAGCAGGAACCGGACAGGCCCGAACACTGAAGCTTTCTTT.

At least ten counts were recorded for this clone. CDR3 in amino acids: CASSLAWTSGTGELFF. In DNA form, the CDR3 reads TGTGCCAGCAGCTTAGCCTGGACTAGCGGGACCGGGGAGCTGTTTTTT. The chain couples TRBV7-9 to TRBJ2-2, with TRBD2 matching over 11 bases. Losses at the gene ends were 0 bases for V and 5 bases for J; bases not matched to a gene: 2. The CDR3 has 16 amino acids. Germline V gives CDR1 SEHNR, CDR2 FQNEAQ (reference sequence).

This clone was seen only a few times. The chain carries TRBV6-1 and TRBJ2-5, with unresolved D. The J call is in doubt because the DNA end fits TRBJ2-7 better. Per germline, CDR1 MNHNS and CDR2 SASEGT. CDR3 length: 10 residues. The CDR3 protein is CASRTYEQYF. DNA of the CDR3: TGTGCCAGCAGAACCTACGAGCAGTACTTC.

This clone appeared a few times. CDR3 coding DNA: TGTGCCAGCAGTCACAGACAGGGACCTCAAGAGACCCAGTACTTC. Translating it yields CASSHRQGPQETQYF. The chain recombines TRBV28 with TRBJ2-5; 7 bases fit TRBD1. CDR3 length: 15 residues. V shed 5 bases, J shed 2 bases, and the junction held 8 bases outside the gene matches. Germline assignment: CDR1 MDHEN and CDR2 SYDVKM.

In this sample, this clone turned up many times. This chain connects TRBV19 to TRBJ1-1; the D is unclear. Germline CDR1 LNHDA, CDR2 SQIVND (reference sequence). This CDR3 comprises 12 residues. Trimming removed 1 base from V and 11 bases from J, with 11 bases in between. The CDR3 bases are TGTGCCAGTAGTATAGTGGAGGGTTTGGCTTTCTTT. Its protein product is CASSIVEGLAFF.

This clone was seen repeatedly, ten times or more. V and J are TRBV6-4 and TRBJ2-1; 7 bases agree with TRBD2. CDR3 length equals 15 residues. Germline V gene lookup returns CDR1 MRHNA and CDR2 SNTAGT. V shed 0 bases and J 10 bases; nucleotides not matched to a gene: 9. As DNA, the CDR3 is TGTGCCAGCAGTGACTCGTTCGGCGGGAGAGCCGAGCAGTTCTTC. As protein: CASSDSFGGRAEQFF.

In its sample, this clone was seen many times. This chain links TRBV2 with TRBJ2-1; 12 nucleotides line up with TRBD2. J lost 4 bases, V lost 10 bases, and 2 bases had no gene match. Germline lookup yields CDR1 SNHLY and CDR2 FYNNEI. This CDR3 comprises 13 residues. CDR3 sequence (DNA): TGTGCCAACGGACTAGCGGGGTACAATGAGCAGTTCTTC. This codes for CANGLAGYNEQFF.

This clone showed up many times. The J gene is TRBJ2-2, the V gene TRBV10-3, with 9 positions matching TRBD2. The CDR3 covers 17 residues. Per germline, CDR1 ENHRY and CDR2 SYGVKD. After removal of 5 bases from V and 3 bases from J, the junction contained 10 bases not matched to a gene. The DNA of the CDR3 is TGTGCCATCAGTCCCGTGCGGGGGGGCACATACACCGGGGAGCTGTTTTTT. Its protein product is CAISPVRGGTYTGELFF.

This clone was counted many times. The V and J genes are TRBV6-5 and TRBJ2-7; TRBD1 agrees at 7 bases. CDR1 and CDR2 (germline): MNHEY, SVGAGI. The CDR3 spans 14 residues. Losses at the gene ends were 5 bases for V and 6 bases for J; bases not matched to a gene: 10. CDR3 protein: CASSLTGIDREQYF. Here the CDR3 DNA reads TGTGCCAGCAGTCTGACAGGGATAGACCGCGAGCAGTACTTC.

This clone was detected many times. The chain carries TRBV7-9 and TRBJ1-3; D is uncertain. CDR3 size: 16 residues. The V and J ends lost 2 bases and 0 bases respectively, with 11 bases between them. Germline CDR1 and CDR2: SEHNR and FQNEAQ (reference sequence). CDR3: CASSLSRRFSGNTIYF. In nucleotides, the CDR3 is TGTGCCAGCAGCTTATCAAGGAGATTCTCTGGAAACACCATATATTTT. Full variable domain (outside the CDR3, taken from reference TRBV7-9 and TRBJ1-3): DTGVSQNPRHKITKRGQNVTFRCDPISEHNRLYWYRQTLGQGPEFLTYFQNEAQLEKSRLLSDRFSAERPKGSFSTLEIQRTEQGDSAMYLCASSLSRRFSGNTIYFGEGSWLTVV.

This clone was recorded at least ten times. The CDR3 nucleotides read TGCGCCAGCAGTGCGGGACAGGGCTATGGCTACACCTTC. Its translation is CASSAGQGYGYTF. This chain connects TRBV10-1 to TRBJ1-2, with 9 bases aligning to TRBD1. Trimming cost V 4 bases and J 4 bases; bases outside gene matches: 1. Germline CDR1 reads WNHNN; CDR2 reads SYGVQD (reference sequence). The CDR3 contains 13 residues.

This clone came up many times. The CDR3 here is CASSVTREFFYEQYF. The CDR3 DNA sequence: TGTGCCAGCAGTGTCACGCGGGAGTTTTTCTACGAGCAGTACTTC. V and J are TRBV6-1 and TRBJ2-7; the match to TRBD2 covers 7 bases. V lost 4 bases to trimming and J lost 3 bases; unmatched junction nucleotides: 9. The CDR3 length is 15 residues. Germline values: CDR1 MNHNS, CDR2 SASEGT.

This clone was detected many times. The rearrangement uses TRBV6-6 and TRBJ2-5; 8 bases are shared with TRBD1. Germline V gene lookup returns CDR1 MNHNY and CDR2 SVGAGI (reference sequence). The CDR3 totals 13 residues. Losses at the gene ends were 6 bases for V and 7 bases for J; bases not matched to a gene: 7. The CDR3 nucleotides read TGTGCCAGCAGCCGACAGGGGCCGGGGACCCAGTACTTC. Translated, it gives CASSRQGPGTQYF.

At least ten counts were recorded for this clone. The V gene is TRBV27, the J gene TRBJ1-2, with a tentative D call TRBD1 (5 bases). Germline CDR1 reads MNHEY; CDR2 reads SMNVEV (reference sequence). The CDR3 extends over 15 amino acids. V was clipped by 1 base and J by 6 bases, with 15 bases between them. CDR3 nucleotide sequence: TGTGCCAGCAGTTTATTCTGGGGCCTTAAGGATGGCTACACCTTC. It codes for CASSLFWGLKDGYTF.